A single sample gave rise to the 19 T cell receptor beta chains below, sequenced in a study of T cell repertoires in ileal Crohn's disease. Here immunoSEQ multiplex PCR was the method, and the copy in TCRdb shows in-frame clones only, minus some. The top ten hold around 5.5% of the sample, which has tens of thousands of clones, about three quarters seen once. Sequenced material: ileal tissue. These receptors all come from an adult with Crohn's disease.

The chain combines TRBV19 with TRBJ1-1, with TRBD1 matching 8 bases. This CDR3 has 19 amino acids. J gave up 0 bases and V 7 bases, and 19 bases lay outside the gene matches. Germline loops: CDR1 LNHDA, CDR2 SQIVND (reference sequence). This CDR3 reads CASIAAGGRISFLNTEAFF. For the CDR3, the DNA is TGTGCCAGTATCGCCGCAGGGGGCAGGATCTCATTTTTGAACACTGAAGCTTTCTTT.

The gene calls are TRBV27 and TRBJ2-7, with 10 nucleotides matching TRBD1. The CDR3 is 15 residues long. Germline V gene sequence: CDR1 MNHEY, CDR2 SMNVEV (reference sequence). V shed 8 bases and J 4 bases; nucleotides not matched to a gene: 11. This chain's CDR3 is CASEAWTGGYYEQYF. As DNA, the CDR3 is TGTGCCAGCGAAGCCTGGACAGGGGGTTATTACGAGCAGTACTTC.

This clone appeared a single time. This chain links TRBV5-4 with TRBJ1-2, with 8 bases fitting TRBD1. The CDR3 totals 17 residues. V lost 0 bases and J lost 0; bases outside the gene matches: 7. CDR1 SGHNT and CDR2 YYREEE come from the germline V gene (reference sequence). Written as DNA, the CDR3 is TGTGCCAGCAGCTTGGGCCGGGACAGGTCAGCTAACTATGGCTACACCTTC. Protein product: CASSLGRDRSANYGYTF.

The J gene is TRBJ2-5, the V gene TRBV2; 11 bases are a match to TRBD2. CDR3 length equals 17 residues. Germline V CDR1 and CDR2: SNHLY, FYNNEI. Trimming took 3 bases from V and 4 from J; bases not matched to a gene: 10. The CDR3 sequence: CASSDLPTSGGRETQYF. DNA of the CDR3: TGTGCCAGCAGTGATCTTCCTACTAGCGGGGGTAGAGAGACCCAGTACTTC.

The chain joins TRBV5-4 to TRBJ2-2; 12 nucleotides align to TRBD1. The trim removed 6 bases at V and 6 bases at J, leaving 6 bases unmatched. The CDR3 is 15 amino acids. Per germline, CDR1 SGHNT and CDR2 YYREEE (reference sequence). The CDR3 DNA follows: TGTGCCAGCACCTGGGACAGGGGGCTTGCCGGGGAGCTGTTTTTT. As protein: CASTWDRGLAGELFF.

This chain connects TRBV2 to TRBJ2-3, with TRBD2 matching over 11 bases. CDR3 length equals 15 residues. Trimming at V came to 5 bases and at J to 3 bases, leaving 4 bases not matched to a gene. In germline, CDR1 is SNHLY, CDR2 FYNNEI. This CDR3 is CASSLAGGPTDTQYF. CDR3 DNA sequence: TGTGCCAGCAGTTTAGCGGGGGGGCCGACAGATACGCAGTATTTT.

V usage is TRBV6-1 and J usage is TRBJ1-2; tentative D call: TRBD1 (5 bases). The germline V gene has CDR1 MNHNS and CDR2 SASEGT. The CDR3 contains 13 residues. The CDR3 reads CAARGAGNYGYTF. For the CDR3, the DNA is TGTGCTGCAAGGGGCGCGGGGAACTATGGCTACACCTTC.

The chain recombines TRBV27 with TRBJ1-1; 8 nucleotides agree with TRBD1. The V gene's germline CDR1 is MNHEY and CDR2 SMNVEV (reference sequence). This CDR3 spans 14 amino acids. V shed 2 bases, J shed 4 bases, and the junction held 3 bases outside the gene matches. CDR3 DNA sequence: TGTGCCAGCAGTTTAGTGGACAGGGCCACTGAAGCTTTCTTT. It yields the protein CASSLVDRATEAFF.

This chain links TRBV6-5 with TRBJ1-5, with D possibly being TRBD1 (5 bases). The CDR3 has 13 amino acids. The germline V and J ends were trimmed by 2 bases and 6 bases, with 8 bases remaining between them. The germline CDR1 and CDR2 sequences are MNHEY and SVGAGI. In DNA form, the CDR3 reads TGTGCCAGCAGTTACGGGGGAGGTCAGCCCCAGCATTTT. This gives the protein CASSYGGGQPQHF.

This clone showed up just once. This chain joins TRBV2 and TRBJ1-1, with D unclear. V was shortened by 0 bases and J by 8 bases, with 13 bases between the two germline ends. Germline V CDR1 and CDR2: SNHLY, FYNNEI. The CDR3 is 14 amino acids. The CDR3 protein is CASSEALRPREAFF. CDR3 in DNA: TGTGCCAGCAGTGAAGCGTTACGGCCCAGGGAAGCTTTCTTT.

The CDR3 is CASSDRPLNEKLFF. For the CDR3, the DNA is TGTGCCAGCAGCGACAGGCCTCTTAATGAAAAACTGTTTTTT. This chain uses TRBV6-5 with TRBJ1-4, with a tentative D call TRBD1 (6 bases). V was clipped by 6 bases and J by 4 bases, with 12 bases between them. Germline V lookup: CDR1 MNHEY, CDR2 SVGAGI. This CDR3 has 14 amino acids.

The CDR3 loop is CASSEGGQGQETQYF. CDR3 in DNA: TGTGCCAGCAGTGAAGGCGGACAGGGGCAAGAGACCCAGTACTTC. The V gene is TRBV2, the J gene TRBJ2-5; TRBD1 agrees at 9 bases. This CDR3 has 15 residues. Germline V gene sequence: CDR1 SNHLY, CDR2 FYNNEI. V gave up 1 base and J gave up 2 bases; unmatched junction bases: 2.

This rearrangement joins TRBV5-4 to TRBJ1-4; 7 bases are shared with TRBD1. This CDR3 has 15 amino acids. Germline V gives CDR1 SGHNT, CDR2 YYREEE (reference sequence). The V gene end was trimmed by 2 bases and the J gene end by 3 bases; junction bases not matched to a gene: 4. The CDR3 loop is CASSFEGGANEKLFF. The CDR3 DNA follows: TGTGCCAGCAGCTTCGAAGGGGGCGCTAATGAAAAACTGTTTTTT. The full variable domain, with the rest looked up from reference TRBV5-4 and TRBJ1-4, is ETGVTQSPTHLIKTRGQQVTLRCSSQSGHNTVSWYQQALGQGPQFIFQYYREEENGRGNFPPRFSGLQFPNYSSELNVNALELDDSALYLCASSFEGGANEKLFFGSGTQLSVL.

This clone was picked up one time. The J gene is TRBJ1-6, the V gene TRBV6-5; D possibly corresponds to TRBD1 (6 bases). The CDR3 is made up of 15 amino acids. Deletions cut 6 bases from V and 3 bases from J, with 12 bases between. The germline V gene encodes CDR1 MNHEY and CDR2 SVGAGI. CDR3 residues: CASSDRRVYNSPLHF. The CDR3 DNA sequence: TGTGCCAGCAGCGACAGGCGGGTCTATAATTCACCCCTCCACTTT.

The chain uses TRBV21-1 and TRBJ2-7; the D call in the table, TRBD2, was not verified against the DNA. TRBV21-1 has pseudogene status. The length of the CDR3 is 11 residues. The chain's CDR3 is CARTKIYEQYF. The DNA for the CDR3 is TGTGCCAGAACTAAAATCTACGAGCAGTACTTC.

The chain has TRBV18 and TRBJ1-1, with 7 nucleotides matching TRBD1. CDR1 is KGHSH and CDR2 is LQKENI in the germline V gene. The ends lost 6 bases at V and 3 bases at J; junction bases unmatched: 4. The CDR3 runs 13 residues. The CDR3 DNA reads as TGTGCCAGCTCGTACGACAGGGACACTGAAGCTTTCTTT. Translating gives CASSYDRDTEAFF.

The chain couples TRBV7-9 to TRBJ1-2, with D tentatively TRBD1 (5 bases). This CDR3 region has 14 residues. Per germline, CDR1 SEHNR and CDR2 FQNEAQ (reference sequence). V was pared by 2 bases and J by 3 bases, with 10 bases between. The CDR3 reads CASSLKGTYYGYTF. CDR3 nucleotide sequence: TGTGCCAGCAGCTTAAAAGGGACTTACTATGGCTACACCTTC.

The table lists this clone with a few counts. An end of the junction differs from the germline gene, which may be a read error. This sequence joins TRBV29-1 and TRBJ1-1; TRBD1 matches at 8 bases. Germline V lookup: CDR1 SQVTM, CDR2 ANQGSEA. The length of the CDR3 is 12 residues. CDR3 in DNA: TGCAGCGTTGAAAATTTCGGGACAGGACCTCCATTT. The encoded protein is CSVENFGTGPPF.

V usage is TRBV5-5 and J usage is TRBJ1-4; weak D call: TRBD1 (5 bases). This CDR3 comprises 15 residues. V lost 0 bases, J lost 6 bases, and 12 bases lay in between. Germline V gene lookup returns CDR1 SGHKS and CDR2 YYEKEE (reference sequence). This chain's CDR3 is CASSLAGQGYEKLFF. The CDR3 DNA reads as TGTGCCAGCAGCTTGGCCGGGCAGGGATATGAAAAACTGTTTTTT.